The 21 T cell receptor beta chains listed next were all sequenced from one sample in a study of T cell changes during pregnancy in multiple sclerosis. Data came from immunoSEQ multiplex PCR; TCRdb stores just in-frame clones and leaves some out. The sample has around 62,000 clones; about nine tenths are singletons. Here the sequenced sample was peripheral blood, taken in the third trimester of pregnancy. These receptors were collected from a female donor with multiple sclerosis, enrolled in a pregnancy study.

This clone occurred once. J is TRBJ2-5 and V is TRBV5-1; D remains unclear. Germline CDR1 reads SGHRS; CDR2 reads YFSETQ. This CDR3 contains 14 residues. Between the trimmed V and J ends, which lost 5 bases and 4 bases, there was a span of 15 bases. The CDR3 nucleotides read TGCGCCAGCAGGGTCGGGTTGACGCGAGAGACCCAGTACTTC. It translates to CASRVGLTRETQYF.

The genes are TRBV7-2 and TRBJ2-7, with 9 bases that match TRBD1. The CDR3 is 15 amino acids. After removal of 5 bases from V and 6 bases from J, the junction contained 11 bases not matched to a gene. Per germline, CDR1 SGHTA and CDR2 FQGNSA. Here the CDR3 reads CASSPMIGTGREQYF. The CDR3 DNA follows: TGTGCCAGCAGCCCCATGATCGGGACAGGGCGCGAGCAGTACTTC.

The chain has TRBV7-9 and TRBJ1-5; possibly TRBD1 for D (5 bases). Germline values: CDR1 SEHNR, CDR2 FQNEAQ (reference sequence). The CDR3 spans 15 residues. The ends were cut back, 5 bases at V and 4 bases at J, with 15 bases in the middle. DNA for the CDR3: TGTGCCAGCAGCCCAAGCGGGGGGGGGAATCAGCCCCAGCATTTT. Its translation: CASSPSGGGNQPQHF.

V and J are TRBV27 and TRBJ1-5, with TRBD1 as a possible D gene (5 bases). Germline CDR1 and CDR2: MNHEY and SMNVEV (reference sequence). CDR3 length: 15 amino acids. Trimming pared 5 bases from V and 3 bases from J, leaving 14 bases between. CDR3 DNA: TGTGCCAGCAGTCCGGACCAGGGTTTCAATCAGCCCCAGCATTTT. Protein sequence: CASSPDQGFNQPQHF.

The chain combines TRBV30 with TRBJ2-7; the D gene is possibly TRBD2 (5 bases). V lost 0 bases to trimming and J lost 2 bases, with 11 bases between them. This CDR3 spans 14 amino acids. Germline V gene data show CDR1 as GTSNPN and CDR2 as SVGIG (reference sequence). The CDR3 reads CAWSVYGNPYEQYF. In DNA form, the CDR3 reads TGTGCCTGGAGTGTATACGGGAACCCCTACGAGCAGTACTTC.

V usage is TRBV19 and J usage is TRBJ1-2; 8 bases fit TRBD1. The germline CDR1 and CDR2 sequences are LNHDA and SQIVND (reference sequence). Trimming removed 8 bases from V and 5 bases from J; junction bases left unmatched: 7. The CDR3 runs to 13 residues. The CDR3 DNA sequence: TGTGCCAGTCGGGGACAGGAATTTTATGGCTACACCTTC. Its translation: CASRGQEFYGYTF.

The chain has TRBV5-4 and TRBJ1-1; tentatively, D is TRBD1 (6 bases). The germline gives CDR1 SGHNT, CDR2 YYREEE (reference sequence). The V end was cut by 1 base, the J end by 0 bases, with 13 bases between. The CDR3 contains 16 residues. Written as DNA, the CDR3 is TGTGCCAGCAGCTTGAACCTAGGGACACTGAACACTGAAGCTTTCTTT. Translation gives CASSLNLGTLNTEAFF.

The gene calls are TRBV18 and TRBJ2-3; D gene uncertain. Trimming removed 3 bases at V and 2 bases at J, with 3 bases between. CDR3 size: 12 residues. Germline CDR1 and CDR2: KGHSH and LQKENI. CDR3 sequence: CASSPITDTQYF. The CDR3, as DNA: TGTGCCAGCTCACCCATCACAGATACGCAGTATTTT.

The CDR3 DNA is TGTGCCTGGAGGAGCTCCGGAGAGACCCAGTACTTC. Translation gives CAWRSSGETQYF. The V gene is TRBV30, the J gene TRBJ2-5; D is undetermined. V lost 3 bases to trimming and J lost 4 bases, with 9 bases between them. The germline V gene has CDR1 GTSNPN and CDR2 SVGIG (reference sequence). The CDR3 has 12 residues.

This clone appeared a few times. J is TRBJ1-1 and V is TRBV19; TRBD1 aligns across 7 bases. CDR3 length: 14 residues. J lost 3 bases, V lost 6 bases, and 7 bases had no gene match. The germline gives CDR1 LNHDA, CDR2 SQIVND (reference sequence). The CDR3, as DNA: TGTGCCAGTAGGGTAGGGACAGCGTACACTGAAGCTTTCTTT. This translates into CASRVGTAYTEAFF.

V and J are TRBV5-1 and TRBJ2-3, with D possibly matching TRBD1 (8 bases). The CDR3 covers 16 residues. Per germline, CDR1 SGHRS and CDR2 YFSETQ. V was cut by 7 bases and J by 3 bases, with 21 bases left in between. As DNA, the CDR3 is TGCGCCAGCGGACTCCAAACAGGGGGGGCGACAGATACGCAGTATTTT. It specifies CASGLQTGGATDTQYF.

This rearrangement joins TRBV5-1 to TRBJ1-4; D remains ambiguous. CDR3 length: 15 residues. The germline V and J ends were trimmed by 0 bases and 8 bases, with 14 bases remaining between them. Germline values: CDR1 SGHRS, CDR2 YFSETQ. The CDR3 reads CASSLDGERYEKLFF. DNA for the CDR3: TGCGCCAGCAGCTTGGATGGAGAGCGGTACGAAAAACTGTTTTTT.

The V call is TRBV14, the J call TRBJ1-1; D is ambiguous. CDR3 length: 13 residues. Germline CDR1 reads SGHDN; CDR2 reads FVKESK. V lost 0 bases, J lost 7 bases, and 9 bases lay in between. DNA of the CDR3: TGTGCCAGCAGCCAAGATGCCCCGGGTGAAGCTTTCTTT. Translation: CASSQDAPGEAFF.

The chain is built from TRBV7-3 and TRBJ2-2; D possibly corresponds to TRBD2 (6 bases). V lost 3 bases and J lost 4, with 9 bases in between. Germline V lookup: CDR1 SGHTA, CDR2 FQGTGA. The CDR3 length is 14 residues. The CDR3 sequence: CASSLGGPTGELFF. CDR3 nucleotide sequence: TGTGCCAGCAGCTTGGGGGGTCCCACCGGGGAGCTGTTTTTT.

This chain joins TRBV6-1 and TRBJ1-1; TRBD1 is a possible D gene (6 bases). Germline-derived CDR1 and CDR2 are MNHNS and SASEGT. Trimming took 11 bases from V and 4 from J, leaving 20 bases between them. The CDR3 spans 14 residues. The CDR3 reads CAAPLGGAGTEAFF. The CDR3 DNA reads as TGTGCCGCACCCTTGGGGGGGGCGGGCACTGAAGCTTTCTTT.

The chain's CDR3 is CASSPTGPSNQPQHF. DNA of the CDR3: TGTGCCAGCAGCCCTACAGGGCCCAGCAATCAGCCCCAGCATTTT. J is TRBJ1-5 and V is TRBV7-9; D might be TRBD1 (6 bases). V was cut by 5 bases and J by 1 base, with 12 bases left in between. Germline loops: CDR1 SEHNR, CDR2 FQNEAQ (reference sequence). CDR3 length equals 15 residues.

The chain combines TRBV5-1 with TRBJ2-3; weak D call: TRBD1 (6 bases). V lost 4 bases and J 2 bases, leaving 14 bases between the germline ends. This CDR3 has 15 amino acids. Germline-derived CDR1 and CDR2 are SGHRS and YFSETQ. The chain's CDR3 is CASSTRTDLTDTQYF. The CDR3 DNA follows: TGCGCCAGCAGCACCCGGACAGACCTCACAGATACGCAGTATTTT.

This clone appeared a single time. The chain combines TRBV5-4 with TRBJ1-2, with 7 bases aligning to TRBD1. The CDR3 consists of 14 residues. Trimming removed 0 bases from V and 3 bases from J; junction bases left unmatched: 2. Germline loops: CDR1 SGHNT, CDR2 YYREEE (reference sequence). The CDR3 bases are TGTGCCAGCAGCTTGGGACAGGGAGACTATGGCTACACCTTC. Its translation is CASSLGQGDYGYTF.

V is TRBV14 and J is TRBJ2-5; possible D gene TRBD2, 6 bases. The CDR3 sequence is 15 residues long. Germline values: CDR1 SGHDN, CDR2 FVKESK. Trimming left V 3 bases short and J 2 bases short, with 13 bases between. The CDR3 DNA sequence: TGTGCCAGCAGCCAGTCCGGGGGTTGGCAAGAGACCCAGTACTTC. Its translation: CASSQSGGWQETQYF.

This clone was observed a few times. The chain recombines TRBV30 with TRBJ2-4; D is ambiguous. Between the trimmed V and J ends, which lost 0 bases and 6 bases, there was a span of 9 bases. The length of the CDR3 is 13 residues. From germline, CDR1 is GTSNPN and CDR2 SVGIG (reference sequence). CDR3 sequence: CAWSVPGGNIQYF. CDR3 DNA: TGTGCCTGGAGTGTACCGGGTGGAAACATTCAGTACTTC.

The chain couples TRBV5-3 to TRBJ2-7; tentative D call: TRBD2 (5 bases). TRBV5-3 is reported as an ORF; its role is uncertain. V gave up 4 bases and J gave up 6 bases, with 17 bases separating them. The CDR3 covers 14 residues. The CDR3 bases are TGTGCCAGAAGCCGAGGGCAGGTTGAACGCGAGCAGTACTTC. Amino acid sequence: CARSRGQVEREQYF.